This T cell receptor (beta chain) came from a study of blood T cells in healthy people across ages. Together with a sample-barcoded 5' primer, a J-beta primer mix was included in a second PCR lasting about 7 to 11 cycles. Every cDNA molecule bore a tag from a template-switch adaptor containing 12 random nucleotides. TCRdb used MiXCR to reprocess the 5' RACE reads, holding one entry per CDR3 protein. This sample has about a million distinct CDR3 sequences, with around 48% found just once. V lost 4 bases to trimming and J lost 7 bases; unmatched junction nucleotides: 13. This CDR3 region has 17 residues. From germline, CDR1 is SGDLS and CDR2 YYNGEE.

The sequence came from a young man in good health. The material sequenced was blood. This sequence joins TRBV9 and TRBJ2-2; 10 nucleotides match TRBD2. The CDR3 region is CASSSSLAGRPNGELFF. The CDR3 DNA reads TGTGCCAGCAGCTCCTCACTAGCGGGGAGGCCTAACGGGGAGCTGTTTTTT.